Here is one TCR beta chain with its context. Germline V gene sequence: CDR1 MGHRA, CDR2 YSYEKL. Trimming pared 0 bases from V and 2 bases from J, leaving 9 bases between. The CDR3 is 15 residues long. This entry comes from a study of shared clonotypes between healthy human individuals. Naive CD8 isolation took CD45RO-negative cells positively selected for CCR7 and excluded terminally differentiated effector memory CD45RA+ cells. Every donor, a Caucasian adult, lived in Nashville, Tennessee. The data were produced by immunoSEQ multiplex PCR, yet TCRdb's version contains in-frame clones alone and is incomplete. The sample holds around 1,900,000 clones, 80% to 95% seen once.

The sample was naive CD8+ T cells from PBMCs. The receptor was isolated from a man between 18 and 35 years old in good health. Some clones in this sample may be carry-over from other donors' samples. This chain uses TRBV4-1 with TRBJ2-3; D gene uncertain. The CDR3 DNA reads TGCGCCAGCAGCCAAGAGGGCAGTTCCACAGATACGCAGTATTTT. This sequence encodes CASSQEGSSTDTQYF.